Each of the 20 T cell receptor beta chains below was sequenced from the same sample in a study of T cell responses to AZD1222 COVID-19 vaccine. Profiled with immunoSEQ multiplex PCR; TCRdb holds only in-frame clones, not every one. Of approximately 150,000 clones listed, roughly nine tenths were seen once; the top ten hold 6.5% to 8%. Here the sequenced sample was peripheral blood, taken 28 days after the second dose of the MenACWY control vaccine. The source of these receptors is an adult who received the MenACWY meningococcal vaccine as a control.

The V call is TRBV19, the J call TRBJ2-6; 11 nucleotides line up with TRBD1. Looked up from germline, CDR1 is LNHDA and CDR2 is SQIVND (reference sequence). The CDR3 totals 17 residues. V was pared by 6 bases and J by 4 bases, with 8 bases of the junction left unmatched. In DNA form, the CDR3 reads TGTGCCAGTAGGGCCGTGGACAGGGGGCTCGGGGCCAACGTCCTGACTTTC. This gives the protein CASRAVDRGLGANVLTF.

The chain employs TRBV7-2 and TRBJ1-3; D unclear. Trimming took off 5 bases at V and 1 base at J, with 9 bases between the two ends. The V gene's germline CDR1 is SGHTA and CDR2 FQGNSA. The CDR3 runs to 14 residues. The CDR3 DNA reads TGTGCCAGCAGCGCCTGGGGATCTGGAAACACCATATATTTT. Protein: CASSAWGSGNTIYF.

The rearrangement uses TRBV19 and TRBJ1-2, with a weak D call TRBD1 (5 bases). Germline CDR1 is LNHDA and CDR2 is SQIVND (reference sequence). V was clipped by 10 bases and J by 8 bases, with 26 bases between them. The CDR3 contains 15 residues. CDR3 in DNA: TGTGCCACCCTATCCGACCAGGGCCAACTCCGCGGCTACACCTTC. This encodes CATLSDQGQLRGYTF.

J is TRBJ1-2 and V is TRBV5-6; tentatively, D is TRBD1 (5 bases). Germline V CDR1 and CDR2: SGHDT, YYEEEE. The V end was cut by 4 bases, the J end by 7 bases, with 11 bases between. This CDR3 contains 12 residues. The CDR3 bases are TGTGCCAGCAGCACTGGGACTTTTGGCTACACCTTC. This gives the protein CASSTGTFGYTF.

CDR3 in amino acids: CAWRGRAYEAFF. Here the CDR3 DNA reads TGTGCCTGGAGAGGTAGGGCGTATGAAGCTTTCTTT. V and J are TRBV30 and TRBJ1-1; D not resolved. In germline, CDR1 is GTSNPN, CDR2 SVGIG (reference sequence). CDR3 length: 12 residues. The V end lost 3 bases, the J end lost 7 bases, and 12 bases lay between the germline ends.

The chain couples TRBV10-3 to TRBJ1-3; D not resolved. The CDR3 is 15 residues long. Germline V CDR1 and CDR2: ENHRY, SYGVKD. The V end was cut by 0 bases, the J end by 0 bases, with 6 bases between. The chain's CDR3 is CAISESPDSGNTIYF. The DNA for the CDR3 is TGTGCCATCAGTGAGTCGCCAGACTCTGGAAACACCATATATTTT.

The chain combines TRBV6-2 or TRBV6-3 with TRBJ1-2; D possibly corresponds to TRBD1 (5 bases). The CDR3 is made up of 14 amino acids. The ends were cut back, 4 bases at V and 4 bases at J, with 13 bases in the middle. Germline V gene sequence: CDR1 MNHEY, CDR2 SVGEGT. CDR3 residues: CASSSRGDRYGYTF. CDR3 coding DNA: TGTGCCAGCAGTTCCAGAGGGGACCGCTATGGCTACACCTTC.

This clone has only a few counts. The chain couples TRBV7-2 to TRBJ2-7, with 9 bases fitting TRBD1. CDR3 length equals 15 residues. Trimming cost V 4 bases and J 9 bases; bases outside gene matches: 13. Looked up from germline, CDR1 is SGHTA and CDR2 is FQGNSA. CDR3 nucleotide sequence: TGTGCCAGCAGCTCACCCGACAGGGGGGCATGGGGGCAGTACTTC. This translates into CASSSPDRGAWGQYF.

V and J are TRBV3-1 (or the pseudogene TRBV3-2) and TRBJ2-7; 8 nucleotides match TRBD2. With 3 bases clipped from V and 3 bases from J, the junction kept 4 bases outside the gene matches. Germline V gene sequence: CDR1 LGHDT, CDR2 YNNKEL (reference sequence). The CDR3 consists of 14 residues. The CDR3 DNA reads TGTGCCAGCAGCCACGGACTAGCACGCTACGAGCAGTACTTC. Amino acids: CASSHGLARYEQYF.

The chain employs TRBV7-9 and TRBJ1-1; D is uncertain. Between the trimmed V and J ends, which lost 3 bases and 7 bases, there was a span of 9 bases. Germline CDR1 reads SEHNR; CDR2 reads FQNEAQ (reference sequence). The CDR3 sequence is 12 residues long. CDR3 bases: TGTGCCAGCAGCTTTATGTACGGTGAAGCTTTCTTT. Protein: CASSFMYGEAFF.

The chain has TRBV12-3 or TRBV12-4 and TRBJ1-2; D call uncertain. V lost 1 base and J 4 bases, leaving 4 bases between the germline ends. This CDR3 comprises 12 residues. The CDR3: CASSLGFYGYTF. The CDR3 coding sequence is TGTGCCAGCAGTTTAGGGTTCTATGGCTACACCTTC.

This chain links TRBV19 with TRBJ1-3; no firm D call. V was pared by 5 bases and J by 0 bases, with 14 bases between. CDR3 length: 16 residues. Germline V gene lookup returns CDR1 LNHDA and CDR2 SQIVND (reference sequence). The CDR3 reads CASSLRDPSSGNTIYF. The CDR3 DNA is TGTGCCAGTAGTCTCCGAGACCCGAGCTCTGGAAACACCATATATTTT.

The chain employs TRBV7-2 and TRBJ2-2; no firm D call. Germline CDR1 SGHTA, CDR2 FQGNSA. The CDR3 contains 15 residues. V gave up 1 base and J gave up 0 bases, with 6 bases separating them. The CDR3 sequence: CASSLGQPNTGELFF. CDR3 sequence (DNA): TGTGCCAGCAGCTTAGGGCAGCCGAACACCGGGGAGCTGTTTTTT.

The J gene is TRBJ1-1, the V gene TRBV6-6; 7 bases align to TRBD1. Germline V CDR1 and CDR2: MNHNY, SVGAGI (reference sequence). V was clipped by 6 bases and J by 0 bases; unmatched bases: 10. The CDR3 covers 16 residues. The DNA for the CDR3 is TGTGCCAGCAGCTCCCCTCGGACAGGCATGAACACTGAAGCTTTCTTT. This gives the protein CASSSPRTGMNTEAFF.

This chain uses TRBV7-2 with TRBJ2-5; weak D call: TRBD1 (6 bases). The CDR3 has 15 amino acids. From germline, CDR1 is SGHTA and CDR2 FQGNSA. Trimming left V 6 bases short and J 5 bases short, with 19 bases between. The CDR3 DNA reads as TGTGCCAGCAGTCTCGACCGAGGGGGTATGGAGACCCAGTACTTC. As protein: CASSLDRGGMETQYF.

The chain carries TRBV5-5 and TRBJ2-2; D is perhaps TRBD1 (6 bases). Germline V lookup: CDR1 SGHKS, CDR2 YYEKEE (reference sequence). The CDR3 contains 14 residues. Trimming took 3 bases from V and 4 from J, leaving 10 bases between them. The chain's CDR3 is CASSSGTSTGELFF. The CDR3 coding sequence is TGTGCCAGCAGCTCCGGGACAAGCACCGGGGAGCTGTTTTTT.

J is TRBJ1-1 and V is TRBV18; TRBD1 is a possible D gene (6 bases). The CDR3 runs to 15 residues. The germline V gene has CDR1 KGHSH and CDR2 LQKENI. V was pared by 0 bases and J by 1 base, with 9 bases between. This CDR3 reads CASSPPQGTNTEAFF. DNA of the CDR3: TGTGCCAGCTCACCACCTCAGGGGACGAACACTGAAGCTTTCTTT.

This clone was counted between two and nine times. The CDR3 DNA reads as TGTGCCAGCAGCTTATGGGGGGATTCCTATGGCTACACCTTC. Translated: CASSLWGDSYGYTF. V usage is TRBV7-2 and J usage is TRBJ1-2, with D perhaps matching TRBD1 (5 bases). CDR3 size: 14 residues. V dropped 2 bases and J dropped 4 bases, with 11 bases sitting between them. Germline assignment: CDR1 SGHTA and CDR2 FQGNSA.

The gene calls are TRBV7-9 and TRBJ2-1; 9 nucleotides align to TRBD2. The CDR3 is made up of 16 amino acids. Per the germline V gene, CDR1 is SEHNR and CDR2 is FQNEAQ (reference sequence). The V and J ends lost 2 bases and 6 bases, in that order; junction bases with no gene match: 8. CDR3 residues: CASSLLGGGAANEQFF. The CDR3 DNA reads TGTGCCAGCAGCTTACTCGGCGGGGGGGCGGCCAATGAGCAGTTCTTC.

The chain couples TRBV7-9 to TRBJ2-3, with D possibly TRBD2 on 7 matching bases. The CDR3 has 13 residues. Trimming stripped 0 bases from V and 10 bases from J, with 11 bases between. CDR1 SEHNR and CDR2 FQNEAQ come from the germline V gene (reference sequence). This CDR3 reads CASSLAGGPAQYF. Written as DNA, the CDR3 is TGTGCCAGCAGCTTAGCGGGGGGGCCCGCGCAGTATTTT.